Each of the 13 T cell receptor beta chains below was sequenced from the same sample in a study of naive and memory T cell subsets. Both TRBC1 and TRBC2 were covered by a beta constant-region primer of two equimolar oligonucleotides. The ligated cDNA underwent four PCR rounds using SP2 and nested alpha and beta constant-region primers. TCRdb independently ran MiXCR on the UMI-ligation and nested PCR reads; one entry per CDR3 protein. The data hold about 23,000 distinct CDR3 sequences, with around 8.8% observed a single time. Sample: central memory CD8+ T cells from blood. These receptors all stem from a human donor in good health.

In its sample, this clonotype was seen many times. The CDR3 reads CASSLIGTGANVLTF. The CDR3 DNA reads as TGTGCCAGCAGTTTAATCGGGACTGGGGCCAACGTCCTGACTTTC. V is TRBV27 and J is TRBJ2-6; D is perhaps TRBD2 (5 bases). The V and J ends lost 2 bases and 2 bases respectively, with 7 bases between them. Looked up from germline, CDR1 is MNHEY and CDR2 is SMNVEV (reference sequence). The CDR3 loop spans 15 amino acids. The whole variable domain, remainder taken from reference TRBV27 and TRBJ2-6, is EAQVTQNPRYLITVTGKKLTVTCSQNMNHEYMSWYRQDPGLGLRQIYYSMNVEVTDKGDVPEGYKVSRKEKRNFPLILESPSPNQTSLYFCASSLIGTGANVLTFGAGSRLTVL.

This clonotype was counted many times. The chain joins TRBV5-4 to TRBJ2-7; unclear D gene. The CDR3 length is 13 residues. Trimming cost V 4 bases and J 2 bases, with 10 bases left between them. CDR1 SGHNT and CDR2 YYREEE come from the germline V gene (reference sequence). DNA for the CDR3: TGTGCCAGCAGCCGGCGGACCACCTACGAGCAGTACTTC. It encodes CASSRRTTYEQYF.

This chain joins TRBV6-2 or TRBV6-3 and TRBJ2-1, with TRBD2 matching over 7 bases. The germline V gene encodes CDR1 MNHEY and CDR2 SVGEGT. The CDR3 is made up of 14 amino acids. V lost 9 bases to trimming and J lost 10 bases; unmatched junction nucleotides: 15. The CDR3 protein is CASLPTSPPEEQFF. CDR3 nucleotides: TGTGCCAGTCTGCCGACTAGCCCACCCGAAGAGCAGTTCTTC.

This clonotype has just a few counts. This CDR3 is CASSFLRLYNEQFF. DNA of the CDR3: TGTGCCAGCAGCTTCCTTCGGCTCTACAATGAGCAGTTCTTC. The chain is built from TRBV7-8 and TRBJ2-1; D remains ambiguous. Germline V gives CDR1 SGHVS, CDR2 FQNEAQ. Trimming stripped 3 bases from V and 3 bases from J, with 9 bases between. The CDR3 contains 14 residues. The variable domain in full, completed from reference TRBV7-8 and TRBJ2-1, reads GAGVSQSPRYKVAKRGQDVALRCDPISGHVSLFWYQQALGQGPEFLTYFQNEAQLDKSGLPSDRFFAERPEGSVSTLKIQRTQQEDSAVYLCASSFLRLYNEQFFGPGTRLTVL.

This clonotype was picked up a small number of times. The genes are TRBV6-1 and TRBJ2-1; weak D call: TRBD2 (7 bases). V shed 11 bases and J shed 8 bases, with 16 bases lying between them. CDR1 MNHNS and CDR2 SASEGT come from the germline V gene. CDR3 length: 12 amino acids. CDR3 nucleotides: TGTGCCTCGTGGGGGGGCGGGGATGAGCAGTTCTTC. It codes for CASWGGGDEQFF.

V is TRBV20-1 and J is TRBJ2-3; D gene ambiguous. Germline V gene lookup returns CDR1 DFQATT and CDR2 SNEGSKA (reference sequence). V was cut by 2 bases and J by 1 base, with 19 bases left in between. This CDR3 region has 17 residues. CDR3 amino acids: CSARQPIHRSRTDTQYF. As DNA, the CDR3 is TGCAGTGCTAGACAACCTATACATAGAAGTCGCACAGATACGCAGTATTTT.

This clonotype was counted a few times. The chain combines TRBV27 with TRBJ1-4; D gene ambiguous. CDR1 is MNHEY and CDR2 is SMNVEV in the germline V gene (reference sequence). CDR3 length: 16 residues. The germline V and J ends were trimmed by 5 bases and 8 bases, with 21 bases remaining between them. CDR3 nucleotides: TGTGCCAGCAGTCCGACCGCAGTGCCCGTTTCCGAAAAACTGTTTTTT. Translation gives CASSPTAVPVSEKLFF.

This clonotype occurred a few times. The CDR3 DNA reads as TGTGCCAGCAGTTCAACCGCCCCCCGCAGCGGCAACTCTGGAAACACCATATATTTT. This codes for CASSSTAPRSGNSGNTIYF. The chain recombines TRBV28 with TRBJ1-3; D gene ambiguous. CDR3 length: 19 amino acids. Trimming stripped 4 bases from V and 0 bases from J, with 22 bases between. Germline CDR1 reads MDHEN; CDR2 reads SYDVKM.

The V and J genes are TRBV2 and TRBJ2-1, with 8 bases matching TRBD1. There are 15 residues in the CDR3. Trimming cost V 7 bases and J 0 bases; bases outside gene matches: 5. Germline CDR1 and CDR2: SNHLY and FYNNEI. The CDR3 nucleotides read TGTGCCAGCATATCGACAGGGGACTCCTACAATGAGCAGTTCTTC. It is translated as CASISTGDSYNEQFF. Variable domain in full (rest from reference TRBV2 and TRBJ2-1): EPEVTQTPSHQVTQMGQEVILRCVPISNHLYFYWYRQILGQKVEFLVSFYNNEISEKSEIFDDQFSVERPDGSNFTLKIRSTKLEDSAMYFCASISTGDSYNEQFFGPGTRLTVL.

This clonotype showed up many times. This rearrangement joins TRBV6-1 to TRBJ2-7; 8 positions match TRBD1. The V gene's germline CDR1 is MNHNS and CDR2 SASEGT. The V segment lost 5 bases and the J segment 8 bases; nucleotides outside the gene matches: 17. This CDR3 contains 16 residues. Here the CDR3 reads CASSNEAGTGWIKQYF. The CDR3 DNA is TGTGCCAGCAGTAACGAAGCCGGGACAGGATGGATTAAGCAGTACTTC.

By share, this clonotype ranks as medium-sized (0.01 to 0.1%). V and J are TRBV2 and TRBJ1-4; D gene uncertain. CDR1 is SNHLY, CDR2 FYNNEI, per germline. Trimming shortened V by 3 bases and J by 5 bases, and 10 bases separated the two germline ends. The CDR3 contains 14 residues. CDR3 DNA: TGTGCCAGCAGTGATAGCCAAGAAAATGAAAAACTGTTTTTT. Protein product: CASSDSQENEKLFF.

Comments on this clonotype: A much larger clone is a single base away; this may be a read error. The chain combines TRBV27 with TRBJ2-1; 16 bases agree with TRBD2. The CDR3 covers 18 residues. Germline CDR1 reads MNHEY; CDR2 reads SMNVEV (reference sequence). The V gene end was trimmed by 6 bases and the J gene end by 2 bases; junction bases not matched to a gene: 7. The CDR3 spells CASRTGTSGRATYNEQFF. The CDR3 bases are TGTGCCAGCAGAACGGGGACTAGCGGGAGGGCCACCTACAATGAGCAGTTCTTC.

There are many counts of this clonotype. The chain uses TRBV4-3 and TRBJ2-1; tentatively, D is TRBD2 (7 bases). This CDR3 contains 17 residues. Germline V gene data show CDR1 as LGHNA and CDR2 as YSLEER. Trimming removed 2 bases at V and 6 bases at J, with 20 bases between. The CDR3 DNA follows: TGCGCCAGCAGCCAAAGGGGGGGCGGGGGTCTAGGCAATGAGCAGTTCTTC. This encodes CASSQRGGGGLGNEQFF.